These 26 T cell receptor beta chains were all obtained from the same sample, sequenced in a study of radiotherapy plus CTLA-4 blockade in lung cancer. Clones were read by immunoSEQ multiplex PCR, and TCRdb kept only the in-frame ones, dropping some. The data show some 73,000 clones, about 80% seen once. Sequencing was performed on peripheral blood, taken from a patient treated with radiotherapy plus ipilimumab. These receptors came from a human donor with non-small cell lung cancer who had stable disease on radiotherapy plus ipilimumab.

The rearrangement uses TRBV7-3 and TRBJ2-5, with TRBD1 matching over 9 bases. Germline-derived CDR1 and CDR2 are SGHTA and FQGTGA. The V segment lost 2 bases and the J segment 3 bases; nucleotides outside the gene matches: 7. The CDR3 contains 16 residues. CDR3 nucleotide sequence: TGTGCCAGCAGCTTACCCCTCCGGGACAGGGAAGAGACCCAGTACTTC. As protein: CASSLPLRDREETQYF.

The gene calls are TRBV5-1 and TRBJ1-5; tentative D call: TRBD1 (5 bases). This CDR3 is built from 15 residues. CDR1 SGHRS and CDR2 YFSETQ come from the germline V gene. V lost 0 bases, J lost 3 bases, and 10 bases lay in between. In nucleotides, the CDR3 is TGCGCCAGCAGCTTGGACCCGGGACTCAATCAGCCCCAGCATTTT. Residues: CASSLDPGLNQPQHF.

This chain links TRBV28 with TRBJ1-3; no definite D call. Trimming left V 6 bases short and J 7 bases short, with 10 bases between. Looked up from germline, CDR1 is MDHEN and CDR2 is SYDVKM. The CDR3 consists of 12 residues. CDR3 sequence reads: CASRPRRNTIYF. The CDR3, as DNA: TGTGCCAGCAGACCCCGAAGGAACACCATATATTTT. Drawing the rest from reference TRBV28 and TRBJ1-3, the complete variable domain is DVKVTQSSRYLVKRTGEKVFLECVQDMDHENMFWYRQDPGLGLRLIYFSYDVKMKEKGDIPEGYSVSREKKERFSLILESASTNQTSMYLCASRPRRNTIYFGEGSWLTVV.

V gene TRBV5-1 combines with J gene TRBJ1-2, with no clear D. Germline V gene sequence: CDR1 SGHRS, CDR2 YFSETQ. This CDR3 has 12 amino acids. Trimming removed 8 bases at V and 3 bases at J, with 11 bases between. The CDR3 DNA sequence: TGCGCCAGTATTGGGTGGGACTATGGCTACACCTTC. It encodes CASIGWDYGYTF.

V is TRBV28 and J is TRBJ1-2; tentative D call: TRBD1 (5 bases). This CDR3 has 13 amino acids. The germline V gene encodes CDR1 MDHEN and CDR2 SYDVKM. The germline V and J ends were trimmed by 3 bases and 6 bases, with 11 bases remaining between them. The CDR3 loop reads CASSFKDRHGYTF. The CDR3 coding sequence is TGTGCCAGCAGTTTCAAAGACAGACATGGCTACACCTTC.

This rearrangement joins TRBV7-2 to TRBJ2-5; no clear D gene. V lost 6 bases, J lost 2 bases, and 10 bases lay in between. The CDR3 runs to 13 residues. In germline, CDR1 is SGHTA, CDR2 FQGNSA. CDR3 sequence (DNA): TGTGCCAGCAGTCCTACCTCTCAAGAGACCCAGTACTTC. This sequence encodes CASSPTSQETQYF. Using reference TRBV7-2 and TRBJ2-5 for the parts outside the CDR3, the full variable domain is GAGVSQSPSNKVTEKGKDVELRCDPISGHTALYWYRQSLGQGLEFLIYFQGNSAPDKSGLPSDRFSAERTGGSVSTLTIQRTQQEDSAVYLCASSPTSQETQYFGPGTRLLVL.

The CDR3 protein is CSARVAWSSYEQYF. As DNA, the CDR3 is TGCAGCGCCCGAGTGGCTTGGAGCTCCTACGAGCAGTACTTC. The chain links TRBV29-1 to TRBJ2-7; D call uncertain. The CDR3 has 14 residues. Trimming stripped 7 bases from V and 0 bases from J, with 16 bases between. Germline V gene lookup returns CDR1 SQVTM and CDR2 ANQGSEA.

The V call is TRBV9, the J call TRBJ2-5; 13 bases align to TRBD2. V lost 0 bases to trimming and J lost 2 bases; unmatched junction nucleotides: 4. Per germline, CDR1 SGDLS and CDR2 YYNGEE. The CDR3 contains 17 residues. CDR3 in DNA: TGTGCCAGCAGCGTAGGGTCACTAGCGGGGGGGCAAGAGACCCAGTACTTC. Encoded protein: CASSVGSLAGGQETQYF.

The chain carries TRBV30 and TRBJ1-2; D gene ambiguous. V was clipped by 3 bases and J by 2 bases, with 16 bases between them. Germline V gene lookup returns CDR1 GTSNPN and CDR2 SVGIG (reference sequence). CDR3 size: 15 residues. Here the CDR3 DNA reads TGTGCCTGGAGCCCCCGTGGGAGGTCCAACTATGGCTACACCTTC. Its protein product is CAWSPRGRSNYGYTF.

This chain uses TRBV7-8 with TRBJ2-3; TRBD1 matches 8 bases. The V gene end was trimmed by 5 bases and the J gene end by 3 bases; junction bases not matched to a gene: 10. The germline V gene has CDR1 SGHVS and CDR2 FQNEAQ. The CDR3 sequence is 16 residues long. Here the CDR3 reads CASSVRTGRTTDTQYF. The CDR3 coding sequence is TGTGCCAGCAGCGTCCGGACAGGGCGGACAACAGATACGCAGTATTTT.

The chain joins TRBV29-1 to TRBJ2-7, with TRBD2 identical over 12 bases. The CDR3 contains 16 residues. CDR1 SQVTM and CDR2 ANQGSEA come from the germline V gene. The junction had 8 bases not matched to a gene; V was cut back by 5 bases and J by 0 bases. CDR3 DNA sequence: TGCAGCGTTCTTCTGGGACTAGCGGGTAGCTCCTACGAGCAGTACTTC. Its protein is CSVLLGLAGSSYEQYF.

This sequence joins TRBV7-2 and TRBJ2-3; no clear D gene. V was clipped by 4 bases and J by 2 bases, with 7 bases between them. Germline CDR1 SGHTA, CDR2 FQGNSA. The CDR3 loop spans 13 amino acids. The chain's CDR3 is CASSSRFTDTQYF. The CDR3 DNA sequence: TGTGCCAGCAGCTCCCGGTTCACAGATACGCAGTATTTT. Drawing the rest from reference TRBV7-2 and TRBJ2-3, the complete variable domain is GAGVSQSPSNKVTEKGKDVELRCDPISGHTALYWYRQSLGQGLEFLIYFQGNSAPDKSGLPSDRFSAERTGGSVSTLTIQRTQQEDSAVYLCASSSRFTDTQYFGPGTRLTVL.

A single count supports this clone. V is TRBV6-5 and J is TRBJ1-1; TRBD1 matches at 8 bases. V lost 2 bases and J lost 1; bases outside the gene matches: 6. The germline CDR1 and CDR2 sequences are MNHEY and SVGAGI. CDR3 length: 16 amino acids. The CDR3 DNA reads as TGTGCCAGCAGTTACAGGACAGGGACGGGGAACACTGAAGCTTTCTTT. Amino acids: CASSYRTGTGNTEAFF.

This clone was found once. This rearrangement joins TRBV5-5 to TRBJ2-3; D not resolved. With 0 bases removed from V and 0 bases from J, the gap between germline ends came to 5 bases. CDR3 length equals 14 residues. CDR1 SGHKS and CDR2 YYEKEE come from the germline V gene (reference sequence). The CDR3 nucleotides read TGTGCCAGCAGCTTGGGACCCAGCACAGATACGCAGTATTTT. This gives the protein CASSLGPSTDTQYF.

The chain is built from TRBV6-4 and TRBJ2-6, with no clear D. The CDR3 extends over 17 amino acids. Germline V gives CDR1 MRHNA, CDR2 SNTAGT. V gave up 0 bases and J gave up 1 base, with 10 bases separating them. CDR3 region: CASSDSSLGSGANVLTF. For the CDR3, the DNA is TGTGCCAGCAGTGACTCCAGCCTGGGTTCTGGGGCCAACGTCCTGACTTTC.

The rearrangement links TRBV11-2 to TRBJ1-1; 7 bases agree with TRBD1. Trimming cost V 3 bases and J 5 bases; bases outside gene matches: 6. The CDR3 totals 14 residues. Looked up from germline, CDR1 is SGHAT and CDR2 is FQNNGV. CDR3 amino acids: CASSFAQGRTEAFF. The CDR3 DNA is TGTGCCAGCAGCTTTGCACAGGGGAGGACTGAAGCTTTCTTT.

The genes are TRBV6-1 and TRBJ2-3; 10 bases are a match to TRBD2. The CDR3 is 14 residues long. V was clipped by 8 bases and J by 4 bases; unmatched bases: 6. Germline V gene data show CDR1 as MNHNS and CDR2 as SASEGT. The CDR3 DNA reads as TGTGCCAGCGGTTTAGCGGGAGGCTCAGATACGCAGTATTTT. This encodes CASGLAGGSDTQYF.

The chain recombines TRBV13 with TRBJ2-7; D is unresolved. The CDR3 totals 14 residues. V lost 0 bases and J lost 5, with 11 bases in between. Germline loops: CDR1 PRHDT, CDR2 FYEKMQ (reference sequence). CDR3 protein: CASSLGVVSNEQYF. The CDR3 DNA reads TGTGCCAGCAGCTTAGGGGTTGTAAGTAACGAGCAGTACTTC.

This clone was detected only a few times. The V gene is TRBV19, the J gene TRBJ2-7; 7 nucleotides line up with TRBD1. The CDR3 has 16 amino acids. V lost 4 bases, J lost 0 bases, and 9 bases stayed unmatched. Germline V gene sequence: CDR1 LNHDA, CDR2 SQIVND (reference sequence). The CDR3 coding sequence is TGTGCCAGTAGTACCCTCAGACAGGGTTTCTCCTACGAGCAGTACTTC. This gives the protein CASSTLRQGFSYEQYF.

The genes are TRBV6-1 and TRBJ1-1; TRBD1 matches at 8 bases. Looked up from germline, CDR1 is MNHNS and CDR2 is SASEGT. V lost 6 bases and J lost 5; bases outside the gene matches: 5. The CDR3 totals 13 residues. CDR3 in DNA: TGTGCCAGCAGACCAGGGGGCGAGACTGAAGCTTTCTTT. Translating it yields CASRPGGETEAFF.

The chain couples TRBV29-1 to TRBJ2-7, with D perhaps matching TRBD1 or TRBD2 (6 bases each). There are 12 residues in the CDR3. The V and J ends lost 4 bases and 5 bases respectively, with 12 bases between them. The germline V gene has CDR1 SQVTM and CDR2 ANQGSEA. CDR3: CSVGGGGDEQYF. In nucleotides, the CDR3 is TGCAGCGTTGGTGGGGGCGGGGACGAGCAGTACTTC.

The chain links TRBV7-6 to TRBJ2-7; 8 nucleotides align to TRBD2. There are 12 residues in the CDR3. J was trimmed by 5 bases and V by 5 bases; bases with no gene match: 2. CDR1 is SGHVS, CDR2 FNYEAQ, per germline. The CDR3 nucleotides read TGTGCCAGCAGCCCCGGGGGGGACGAGCAGTACTTC. Encoded protein: CASSPGGDEQYF.

The chain couples TRBV30 to TRBJ2-1; D call uncertain. Trimming cost V 0 bases and J 5 bases, with 8 bases left between them. The CDR3 runs to 13 residues. Germline V gene sequence: CDR1 GTSNPN, CDR2 SVGIG (reference sequence). The CDR3 DNA reads as TGTGCCTGGAGTGTACGTGGGGACAATGAGCAGTTCTTC. Amino acid sequence: CAWSVRGDNEQFF. Combining the CDR3 with reference TRBV30 and TRBJ2-1 gives the whole variable domain SQTIHQWPATLVQPVGSPLSLECTVEGTSNPNLYWYRQAAGRGLQLLFYSVGIGQISSEVPQNLSASRPQDRQFILSSKKLLLSDSGFYLCAWSVRGDNEQFFGPGTRLTVL.

The chain combines TRBV5-1 with TRBJ1-4; D is perhaps TRBD1 (5 bases). The CDR3 is made up of 15 amino acids. CDR1 and CDR2 from the germline V gene are SGHRS and YFSETQ. V lost 0 bases, J lost 8 bases, and 14 bases lay in between. CDR3 DNA: TGCGCCAGCAGCTTGGAAGGGGCGGGGTTCGAAAAACTGTTTTTT. It is translated as CASSLEGAGFEKLFF.

The rearrangement links TRBV11-2 to TRBJ2-7; 7 nucleotides align to TRBD2. The CDR3 totals 16 residues. With 1 base clipped from V and 4 bases from J, the junction kept 10 bases outside the gene matches. The germline CDR1 and CDR2 sequences are SGHAT and FQNNGV. CDR3 region: CASSLGGSTGRYEQYF. The CDR3, as DNA: TGTGCCAGCAGCTTAGGCGGCAGCACCGGGAGGTACGAGCAGTACTTC.

This chain links TRBV6-1 with TRBJ2-4; a possible D gene is TRBD2 (6 bases). Germline lookup yields CDR1 MNHNS and CDR2 SASEGT. Trimming pared 6 bases from V and 6 bases from J, leaving 18 bases between. This CDR3 comprises 15 residues. Here the CDR3 DNA reads TGTGCCAGCAGCCGCCCCGGGCGGGAAGGAAACATTCAGTACTTC. Protein: CASSRPGREGNIQYF.